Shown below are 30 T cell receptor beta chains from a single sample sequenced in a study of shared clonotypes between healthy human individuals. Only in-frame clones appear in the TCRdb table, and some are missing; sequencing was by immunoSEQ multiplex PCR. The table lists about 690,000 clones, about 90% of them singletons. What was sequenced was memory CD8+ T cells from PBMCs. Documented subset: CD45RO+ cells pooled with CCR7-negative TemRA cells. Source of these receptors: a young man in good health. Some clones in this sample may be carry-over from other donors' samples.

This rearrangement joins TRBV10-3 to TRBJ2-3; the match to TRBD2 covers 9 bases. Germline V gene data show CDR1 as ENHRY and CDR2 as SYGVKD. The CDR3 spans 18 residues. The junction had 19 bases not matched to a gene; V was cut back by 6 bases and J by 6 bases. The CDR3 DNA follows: TGTGCCATCAGGGCAGTTCAGGTAGCGGGAGTCCACGCCGATACGCAGTATTTT. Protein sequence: CAIRAVQVAGVHADTQYF.

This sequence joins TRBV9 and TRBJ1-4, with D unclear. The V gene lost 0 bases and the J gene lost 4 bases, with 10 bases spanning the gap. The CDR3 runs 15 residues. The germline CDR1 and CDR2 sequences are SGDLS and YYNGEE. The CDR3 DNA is TGTGCCAGCAGCGTAGTTATGCGGGTTAATGAAAAACTGTTTTTT. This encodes CASSVVMRVNEKLFF.

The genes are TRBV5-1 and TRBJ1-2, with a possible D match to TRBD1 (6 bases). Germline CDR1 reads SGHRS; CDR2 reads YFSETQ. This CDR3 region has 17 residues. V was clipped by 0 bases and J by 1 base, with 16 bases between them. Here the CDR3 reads CASSLVAGELINYGYTF. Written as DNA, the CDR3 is TGCGCCAGCAGCTTGGTTGCAGGGGAGCTCATTAACTATGGCTACACCTTC.

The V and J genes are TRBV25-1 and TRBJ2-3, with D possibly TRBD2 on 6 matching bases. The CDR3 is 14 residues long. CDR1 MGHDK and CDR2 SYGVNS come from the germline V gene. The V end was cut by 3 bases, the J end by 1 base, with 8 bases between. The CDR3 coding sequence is TGTGCCAGCAGTGACCGCGGGGGCACAGATACGCAGTATTTT. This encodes CASSDRGGTDTQYF.

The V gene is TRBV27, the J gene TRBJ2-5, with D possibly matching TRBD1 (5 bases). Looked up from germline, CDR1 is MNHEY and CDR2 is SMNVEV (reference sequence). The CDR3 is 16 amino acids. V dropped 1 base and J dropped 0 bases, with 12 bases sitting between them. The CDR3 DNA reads TGTGCCAGCAGTTTATTGTCCAGGGCGTACCAAGAGACCCAGTACTTC. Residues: CASSLLSRAYQETQYF.

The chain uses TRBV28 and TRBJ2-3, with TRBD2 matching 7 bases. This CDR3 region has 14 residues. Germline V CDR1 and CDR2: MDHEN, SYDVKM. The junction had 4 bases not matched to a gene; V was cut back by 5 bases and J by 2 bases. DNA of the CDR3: TGTGCCAGCAGTCCCCGGGGGGACACAGATACGCAGTATTTT. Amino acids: CASSPRGDTDTQYF.

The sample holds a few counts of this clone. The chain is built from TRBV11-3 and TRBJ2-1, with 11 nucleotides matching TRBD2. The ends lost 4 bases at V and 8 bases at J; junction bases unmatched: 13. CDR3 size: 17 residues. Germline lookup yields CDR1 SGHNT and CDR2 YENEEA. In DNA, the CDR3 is TGTGCCAGCAGCTCCCGAAAACTAGCGGGAGAGGGTCATGAGCAGTTCTTC. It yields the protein CASSSRKLAGEGHEQFF.

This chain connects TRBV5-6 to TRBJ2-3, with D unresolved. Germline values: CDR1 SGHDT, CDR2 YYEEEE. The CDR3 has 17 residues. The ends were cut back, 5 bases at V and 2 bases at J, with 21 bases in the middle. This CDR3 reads CASRVKFDPPSTDTQYF. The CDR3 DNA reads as TGTGCCAGCAGAGTGAAGTTTGACCCACCTTCCACAGATACGCAGTATTTT.

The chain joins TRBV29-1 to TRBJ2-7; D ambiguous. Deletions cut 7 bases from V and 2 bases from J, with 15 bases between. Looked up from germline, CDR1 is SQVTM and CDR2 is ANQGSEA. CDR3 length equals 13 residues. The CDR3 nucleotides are TGCAGCGCCGTGGAAACCAATACCTACGAGCAGTACTTC. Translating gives CSAVETNTYEQYF.

The CDR3 sequence: CAISESRTLGKSGANVLTF. The CDR3 DNA is TGTGCCATCAGTGAGTCGCGGACATTGGGTAAATCTGGGGCCAACGTCCTGACTTTC. V gene TRBV10-3 combines with J gene TRBJ2-6; possible D gene TRBD1, 5 bases. Trimming stripped 0 bases from V and 1 base from J, with 16 bases between. CDR1 and CDR2 (germline): ENHRY, SYGVKD. This CDR3 spans 19 amino acids.

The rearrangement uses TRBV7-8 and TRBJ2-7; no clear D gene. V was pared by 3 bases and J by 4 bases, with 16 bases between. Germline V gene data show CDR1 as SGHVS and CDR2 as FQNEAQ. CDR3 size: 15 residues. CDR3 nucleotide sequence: TGTGCCAGCAGCTTGGGGTACGTCCGGGCTTACGAGCAGTACTTC. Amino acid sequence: CASSLGYVRAYEQYF.

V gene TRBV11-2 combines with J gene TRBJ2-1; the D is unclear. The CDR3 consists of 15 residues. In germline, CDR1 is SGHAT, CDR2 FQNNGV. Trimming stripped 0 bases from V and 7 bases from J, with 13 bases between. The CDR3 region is CASSLDPGFRNEQFF. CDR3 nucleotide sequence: TGTGCCAGCAGCTTAGACCCCGGTTTTCGAAATGAGCAGTTCTTC.

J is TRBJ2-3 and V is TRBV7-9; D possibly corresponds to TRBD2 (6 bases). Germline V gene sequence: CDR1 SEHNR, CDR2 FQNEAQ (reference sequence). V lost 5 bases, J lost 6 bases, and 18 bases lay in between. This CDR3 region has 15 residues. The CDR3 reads CASSPAFGSVDTQYF. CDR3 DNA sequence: TGTGCCAGCAGCCCCGCCTTCGGGAGTGTGGATACGCAGTATTTT.

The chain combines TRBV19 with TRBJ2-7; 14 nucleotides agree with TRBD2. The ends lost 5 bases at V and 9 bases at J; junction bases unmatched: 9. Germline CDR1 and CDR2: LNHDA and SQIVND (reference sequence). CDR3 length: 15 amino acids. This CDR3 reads CASSERLAGGPRQYF. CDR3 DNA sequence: TGTGCCAGTAGTGAACGACTAGCGGGAGGGCCCCGGCAGTACTTC.

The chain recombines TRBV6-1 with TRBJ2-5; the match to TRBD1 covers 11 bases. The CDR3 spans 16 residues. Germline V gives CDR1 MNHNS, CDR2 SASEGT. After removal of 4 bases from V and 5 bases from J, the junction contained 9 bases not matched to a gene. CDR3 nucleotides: TGTGCCAGCAGTGTGTGGGGGACAGGGGGAGAGGAGACCCAGTACTTC. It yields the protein CASSVWGTGGEETQYF.

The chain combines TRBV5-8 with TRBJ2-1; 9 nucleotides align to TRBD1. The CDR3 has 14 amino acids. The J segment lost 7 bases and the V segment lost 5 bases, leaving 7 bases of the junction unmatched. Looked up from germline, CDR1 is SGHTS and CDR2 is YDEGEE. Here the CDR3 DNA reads TGTGCCAGCAGGGTCGGGACAGGGATAAATGAGCAGTTCTTC. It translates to CASRVGTGINEQFF.

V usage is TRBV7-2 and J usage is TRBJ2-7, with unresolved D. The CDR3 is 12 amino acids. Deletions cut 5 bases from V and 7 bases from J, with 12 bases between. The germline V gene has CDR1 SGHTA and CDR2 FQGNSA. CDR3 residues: CASSRHAREQYF. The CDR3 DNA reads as TGTGCCAGCAGCCGCCACGCGAGGGAGCAGTACTTC.

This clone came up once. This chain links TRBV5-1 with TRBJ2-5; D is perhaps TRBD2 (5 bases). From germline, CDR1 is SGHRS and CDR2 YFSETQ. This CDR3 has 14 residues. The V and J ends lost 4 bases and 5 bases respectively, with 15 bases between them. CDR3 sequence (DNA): TGCGCCAGCAGCGCTTTACTAGATTTGGAGACCCAGTACTTC. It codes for CASSALLDLETQYF.

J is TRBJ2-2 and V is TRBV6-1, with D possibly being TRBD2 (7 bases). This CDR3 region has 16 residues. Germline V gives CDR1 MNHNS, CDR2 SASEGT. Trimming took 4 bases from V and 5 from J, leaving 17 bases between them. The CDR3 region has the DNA TGTGCCAGCAGTGGTGGTGCGGGGGCCGGGACCGGGGAGCTGTTTTTT. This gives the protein CASSGGAGAGTGELFF.

Here the CDR3 DNA reads TGTGCCAGCAGTTCAGGGGTTCTCTCCGGGGAGCTGTTTTTT. As protein: CASSSGVLSGELFF. The chain combines TRBV28 with TRBJ2-2; maybe TRBD1 (6 bases). The CDR3 sequence is 14 residues long. CDR1 MDHEN and CDR2 SYDVKM come from the germline V gene. Trimming pared 4 bases from V and 6 bases from J, leaving 12 bases between.

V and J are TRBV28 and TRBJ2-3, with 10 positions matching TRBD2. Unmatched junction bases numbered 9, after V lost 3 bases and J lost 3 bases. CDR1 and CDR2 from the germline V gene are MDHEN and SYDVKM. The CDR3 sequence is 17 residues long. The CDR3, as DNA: TGTGCCAGCAGTTTCCCGCCTAGCGGGAGTATAACAGATACGCAGTATTTT. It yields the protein CASSFPPSGSITDTQYF.

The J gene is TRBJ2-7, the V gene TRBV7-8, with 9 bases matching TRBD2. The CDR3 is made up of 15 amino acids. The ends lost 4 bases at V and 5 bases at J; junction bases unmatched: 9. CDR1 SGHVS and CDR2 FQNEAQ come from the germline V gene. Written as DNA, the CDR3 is TGTGCCAGCAGCTCGGTAGCGGGAGCAACCCACGAGCAGTACTTC. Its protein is CASSSVAGATHEQYF.

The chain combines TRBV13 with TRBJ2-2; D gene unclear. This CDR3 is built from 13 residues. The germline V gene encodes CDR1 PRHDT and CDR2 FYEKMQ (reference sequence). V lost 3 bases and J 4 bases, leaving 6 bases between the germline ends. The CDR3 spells CASSFPGTGELFF. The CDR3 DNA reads TGTGCCAGCAGCTTCCCCGGCACCGGGGAGCTGTTTTTT.

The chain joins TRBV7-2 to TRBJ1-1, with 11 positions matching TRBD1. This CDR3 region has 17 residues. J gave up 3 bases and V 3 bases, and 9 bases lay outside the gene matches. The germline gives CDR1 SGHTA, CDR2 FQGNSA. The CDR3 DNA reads TGTGCCAGCAGCTTCGTTGTTATGGACAGGGGGCACACTGAAGCTTTCTTT. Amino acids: CASSFVVMDRGHTEAFF. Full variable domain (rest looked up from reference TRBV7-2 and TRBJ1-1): GAGVSQSPSNKVTEKGKDVELRCDPISGHTALYWYRQSLGQGLEFLIYFQGNSAPDKSGLPSDRFSAERTGGSVSTLTIQRTQQEDSAVYLCASSFVVMDRGHTEAFFGQGTRLTVV.

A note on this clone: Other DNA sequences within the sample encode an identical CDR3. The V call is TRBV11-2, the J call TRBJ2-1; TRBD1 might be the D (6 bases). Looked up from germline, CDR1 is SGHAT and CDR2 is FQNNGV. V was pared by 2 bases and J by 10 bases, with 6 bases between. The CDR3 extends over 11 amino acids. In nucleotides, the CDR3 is TGTGCCAGCAGCTTAAGGGGGGAGCAGTTCTTC. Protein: CASSLRGEQFF.

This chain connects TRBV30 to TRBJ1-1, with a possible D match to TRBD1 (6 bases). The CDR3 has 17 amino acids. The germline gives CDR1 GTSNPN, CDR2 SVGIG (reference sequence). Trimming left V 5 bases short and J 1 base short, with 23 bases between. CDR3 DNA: TGTGCCTGGCTCGGAGGGAGGTACAGGGCCTCGAACACTGAAGCTTTCTTT. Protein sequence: CAWLGGRYRASNTEAFF.

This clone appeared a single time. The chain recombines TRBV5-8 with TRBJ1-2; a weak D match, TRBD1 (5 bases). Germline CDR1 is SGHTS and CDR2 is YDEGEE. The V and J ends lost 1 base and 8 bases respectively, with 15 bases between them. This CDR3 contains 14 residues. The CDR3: CASSLLPGRRGYTF. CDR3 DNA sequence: TGTGCCAGCAGCTTGTTACCAGGGAGGAGGGGCTACACCTTC.

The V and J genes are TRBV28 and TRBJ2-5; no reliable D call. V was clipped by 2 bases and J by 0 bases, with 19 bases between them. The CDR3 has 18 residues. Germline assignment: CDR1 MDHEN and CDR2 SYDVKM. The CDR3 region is CASSLPGVISTYQETQYF. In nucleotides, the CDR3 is TGTGCCAGCAGTTTACCGGGTGTTATCAGCACCTACCAAGAGACCCAGTACTTC.

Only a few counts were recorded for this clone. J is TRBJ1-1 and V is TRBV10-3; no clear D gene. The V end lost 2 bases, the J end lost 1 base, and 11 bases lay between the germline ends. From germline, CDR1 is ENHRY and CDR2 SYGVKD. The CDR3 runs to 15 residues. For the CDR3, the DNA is TGTGCCATCAGTGAGATCCTCGGAGAGAACACTGAAGCTTTCTTT. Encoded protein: CAISEILGENTEAFF.

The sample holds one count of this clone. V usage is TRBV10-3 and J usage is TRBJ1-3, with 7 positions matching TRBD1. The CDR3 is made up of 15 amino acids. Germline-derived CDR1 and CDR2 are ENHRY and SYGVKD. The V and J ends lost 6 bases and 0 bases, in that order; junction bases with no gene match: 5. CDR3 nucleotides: TGTGCCATCAGAACAGGGGATTACTCTGGAAACACCATATATTTT. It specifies CAIRTGDYSGNTIYF.